This T cell receptor beta chain derives from a study of T cell changes during pregnancy in multiple sclerosis. TCRdb's copy holds only in-frame clones and misses some; the assay was immunoSEQ multiplex PCR. This table holds fewer than 70,000 clones, roughly 92% found once. This clone has only a few counts. Trimming removed 3 bases at V and 7 bases at J, with 16 bases between. Per germline, CDR1 SGHTA and CDR2 FQGTGA. The CDR3 contains 15 residues. The TCR comes from a female donor with multiple sclerosis, enrolled in a pregnancy study. The chain recombines TRBV7-3 with TRBJ2-1; weak D call: TRBD2 (6 bases). Sequenced material: CD8+ T cells from peripheral blood mononuclear cells, taken in the third trimester of pregnancy. CDR3: CASSFHGGQSNEQFF. CDR3 coding DNA: TGTGCCAGCAGCTTCCACGGAGGGCAGTCAAATGAGCAGTTCTTC.